The clone carrying this TCR beta chain came up many times. The sample originates from a study of spatial heterogeneity in lung cancer. Each CDR3 protein gets one entry after TCRdb re-called the 5' RACE reads with MiXCR. The table lists tens of thousands of distinct CDR3 sequences, around 7.1% of them singletons. The CDR3 has 14 residues. The J segment lost 6 bases and the V segment lost 7 bases, leaving 7 bases of the junction unmatched. Germline V gives CDR1 KGHDR, CDR2 SFDVKD. Time point in this sample: sample taken at primary tumor resection. The input material, whole RNA from tumor, nontumor lung or frozen PBMC, was sequenced unsorted.

The specimen comprised PBMCs, sampled at surgery. The clonotype was recovered from a female donor with early-stage non-small cell lung cancer. The J gene is TRBJ2-2, the V gene TRBV24-1, with 7 bases lining up with TRBD1. The CDR3 reads CATRPGTDSGELFF. The CDR3 nucleotides read TGTGCCACCAGGCCCGGGACAGATTCCGGGGAGCTGTTTTTT.